This T cell receptor beta chain was recorded in a study of long-term antiretroviral therapy in people with HIV. Trimming took 6 bases from V and 2 from J; bases not matched to a gene: 4. This CDR3 spans 16 amino acids. The germline V gene has CDR1 SGHTA and CDR2 FQGTGA. Investigators performed immunoSEQ version v3.0 at survey level. Measured with immunoSEQ multiplex PCR; TCRdb has only the in-frame clones, and not every one. The sample consists of 25,000 to 35,000 clones, 70% to 90% of them appearing once. This chain links TRBV7-3 with TRBJ2-1; TRBD2 aligns across 13 bases. The origin of this receptor is a woman younger than 30 with HIV. Material: unsorted PBMCs, obtained 1.8 years after starting antiretroviral therapy. The CDR3 bases are TGTGCCAGCAGTCGGACTAGCGGGAGCCCCTACAATGAGCAGTTCTTC. Protein: CASSRTSGSPYNEQFF.